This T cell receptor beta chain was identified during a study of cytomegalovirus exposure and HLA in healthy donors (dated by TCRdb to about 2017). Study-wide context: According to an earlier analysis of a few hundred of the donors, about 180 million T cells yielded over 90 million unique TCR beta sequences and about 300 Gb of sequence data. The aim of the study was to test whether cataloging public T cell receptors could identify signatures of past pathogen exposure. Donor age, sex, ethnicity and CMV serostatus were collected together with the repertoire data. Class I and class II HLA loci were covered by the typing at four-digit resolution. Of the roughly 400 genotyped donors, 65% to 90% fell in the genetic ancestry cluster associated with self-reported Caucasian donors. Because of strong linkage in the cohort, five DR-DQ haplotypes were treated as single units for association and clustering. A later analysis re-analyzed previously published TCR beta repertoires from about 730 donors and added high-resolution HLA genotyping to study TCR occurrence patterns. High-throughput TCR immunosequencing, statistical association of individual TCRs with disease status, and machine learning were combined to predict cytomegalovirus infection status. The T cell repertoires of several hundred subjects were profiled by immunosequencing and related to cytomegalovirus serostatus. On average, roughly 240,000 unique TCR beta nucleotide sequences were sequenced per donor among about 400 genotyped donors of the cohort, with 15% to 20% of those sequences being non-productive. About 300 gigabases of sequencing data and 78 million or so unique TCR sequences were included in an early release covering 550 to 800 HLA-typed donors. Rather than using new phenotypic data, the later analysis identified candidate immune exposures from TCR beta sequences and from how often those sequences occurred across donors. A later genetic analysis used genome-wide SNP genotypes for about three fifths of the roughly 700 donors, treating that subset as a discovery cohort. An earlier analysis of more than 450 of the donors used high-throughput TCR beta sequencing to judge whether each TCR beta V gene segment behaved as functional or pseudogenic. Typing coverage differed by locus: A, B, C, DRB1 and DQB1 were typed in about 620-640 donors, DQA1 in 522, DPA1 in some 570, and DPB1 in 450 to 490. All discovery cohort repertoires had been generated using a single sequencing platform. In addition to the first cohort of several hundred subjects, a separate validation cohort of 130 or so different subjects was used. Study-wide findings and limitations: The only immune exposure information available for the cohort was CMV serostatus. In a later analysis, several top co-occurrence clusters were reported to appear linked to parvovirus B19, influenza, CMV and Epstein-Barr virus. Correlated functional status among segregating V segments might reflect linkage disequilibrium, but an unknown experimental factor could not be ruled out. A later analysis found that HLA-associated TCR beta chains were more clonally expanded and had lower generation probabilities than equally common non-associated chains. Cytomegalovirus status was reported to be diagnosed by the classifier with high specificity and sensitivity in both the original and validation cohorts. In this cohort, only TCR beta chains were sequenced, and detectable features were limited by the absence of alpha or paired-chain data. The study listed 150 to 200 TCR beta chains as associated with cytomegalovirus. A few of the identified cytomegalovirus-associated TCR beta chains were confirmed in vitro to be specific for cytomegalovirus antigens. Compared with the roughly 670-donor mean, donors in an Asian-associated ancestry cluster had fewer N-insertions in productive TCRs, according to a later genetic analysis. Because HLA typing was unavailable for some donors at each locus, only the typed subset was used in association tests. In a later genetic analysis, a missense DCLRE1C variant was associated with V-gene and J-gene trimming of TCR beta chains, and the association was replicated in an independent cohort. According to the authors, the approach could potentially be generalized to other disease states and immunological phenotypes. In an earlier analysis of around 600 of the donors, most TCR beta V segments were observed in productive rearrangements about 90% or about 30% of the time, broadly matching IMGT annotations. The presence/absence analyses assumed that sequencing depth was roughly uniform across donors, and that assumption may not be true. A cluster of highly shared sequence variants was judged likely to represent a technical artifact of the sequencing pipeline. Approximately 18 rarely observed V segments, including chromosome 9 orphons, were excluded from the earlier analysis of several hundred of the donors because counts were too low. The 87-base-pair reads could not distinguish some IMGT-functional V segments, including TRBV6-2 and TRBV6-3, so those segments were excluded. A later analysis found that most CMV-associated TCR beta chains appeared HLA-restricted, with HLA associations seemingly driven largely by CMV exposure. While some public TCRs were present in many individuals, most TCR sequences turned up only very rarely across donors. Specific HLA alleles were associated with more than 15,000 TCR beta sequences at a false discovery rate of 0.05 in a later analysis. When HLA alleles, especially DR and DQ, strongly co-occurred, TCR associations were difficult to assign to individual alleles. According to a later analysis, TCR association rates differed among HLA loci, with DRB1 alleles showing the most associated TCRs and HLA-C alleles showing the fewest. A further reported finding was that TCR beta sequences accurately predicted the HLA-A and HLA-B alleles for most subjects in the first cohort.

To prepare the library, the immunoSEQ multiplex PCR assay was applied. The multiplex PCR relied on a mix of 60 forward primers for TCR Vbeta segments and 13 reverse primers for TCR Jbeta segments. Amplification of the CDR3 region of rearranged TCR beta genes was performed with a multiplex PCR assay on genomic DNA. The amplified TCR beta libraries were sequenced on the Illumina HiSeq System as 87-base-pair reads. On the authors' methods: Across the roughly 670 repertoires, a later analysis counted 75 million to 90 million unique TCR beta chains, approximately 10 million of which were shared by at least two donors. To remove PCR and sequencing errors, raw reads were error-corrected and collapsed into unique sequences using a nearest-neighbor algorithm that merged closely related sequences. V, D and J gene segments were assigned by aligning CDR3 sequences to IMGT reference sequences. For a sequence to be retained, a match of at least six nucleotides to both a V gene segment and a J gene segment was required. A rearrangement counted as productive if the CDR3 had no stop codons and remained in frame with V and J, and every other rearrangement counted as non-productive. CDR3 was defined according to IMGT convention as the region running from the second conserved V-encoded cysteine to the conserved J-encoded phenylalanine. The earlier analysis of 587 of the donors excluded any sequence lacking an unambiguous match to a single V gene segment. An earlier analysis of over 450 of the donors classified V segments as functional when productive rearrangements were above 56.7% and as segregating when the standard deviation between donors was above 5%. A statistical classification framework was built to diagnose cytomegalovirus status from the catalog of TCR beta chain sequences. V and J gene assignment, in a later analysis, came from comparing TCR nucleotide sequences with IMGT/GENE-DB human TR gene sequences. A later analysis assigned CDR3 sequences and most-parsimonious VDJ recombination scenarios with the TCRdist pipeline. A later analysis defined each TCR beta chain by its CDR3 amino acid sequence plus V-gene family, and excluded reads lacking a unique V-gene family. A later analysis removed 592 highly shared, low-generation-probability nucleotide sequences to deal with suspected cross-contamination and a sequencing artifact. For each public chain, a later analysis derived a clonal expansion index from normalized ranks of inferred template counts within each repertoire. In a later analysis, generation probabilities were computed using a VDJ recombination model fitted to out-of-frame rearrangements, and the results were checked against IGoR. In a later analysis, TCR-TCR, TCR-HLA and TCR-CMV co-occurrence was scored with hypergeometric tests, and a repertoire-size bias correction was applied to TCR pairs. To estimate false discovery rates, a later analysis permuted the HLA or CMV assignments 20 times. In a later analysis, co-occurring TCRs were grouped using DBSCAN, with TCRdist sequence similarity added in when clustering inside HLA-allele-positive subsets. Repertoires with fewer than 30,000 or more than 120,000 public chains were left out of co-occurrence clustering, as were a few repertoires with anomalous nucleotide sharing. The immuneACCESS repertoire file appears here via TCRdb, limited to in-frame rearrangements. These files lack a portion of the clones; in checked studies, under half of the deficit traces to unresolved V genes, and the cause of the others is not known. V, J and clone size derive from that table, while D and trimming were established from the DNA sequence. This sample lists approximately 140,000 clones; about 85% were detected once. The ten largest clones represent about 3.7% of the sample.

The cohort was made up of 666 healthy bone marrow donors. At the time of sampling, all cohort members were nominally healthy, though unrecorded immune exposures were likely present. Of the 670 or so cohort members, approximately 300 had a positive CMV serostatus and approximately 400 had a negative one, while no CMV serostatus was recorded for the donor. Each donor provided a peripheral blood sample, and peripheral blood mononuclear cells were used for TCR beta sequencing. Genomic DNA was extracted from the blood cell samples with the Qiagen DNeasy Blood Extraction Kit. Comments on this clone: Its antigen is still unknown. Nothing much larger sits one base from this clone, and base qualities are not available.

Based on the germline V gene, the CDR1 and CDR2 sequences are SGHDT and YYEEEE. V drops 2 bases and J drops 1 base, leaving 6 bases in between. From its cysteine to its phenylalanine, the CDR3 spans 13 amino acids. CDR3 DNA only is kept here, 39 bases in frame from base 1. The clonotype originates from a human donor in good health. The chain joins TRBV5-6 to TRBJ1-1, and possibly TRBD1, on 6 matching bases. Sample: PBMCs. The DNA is TGTGCCAGCAGCTTAGGGGGGAACACTGAAGCTTTCTTT. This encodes CASSLGGNTEAFF.